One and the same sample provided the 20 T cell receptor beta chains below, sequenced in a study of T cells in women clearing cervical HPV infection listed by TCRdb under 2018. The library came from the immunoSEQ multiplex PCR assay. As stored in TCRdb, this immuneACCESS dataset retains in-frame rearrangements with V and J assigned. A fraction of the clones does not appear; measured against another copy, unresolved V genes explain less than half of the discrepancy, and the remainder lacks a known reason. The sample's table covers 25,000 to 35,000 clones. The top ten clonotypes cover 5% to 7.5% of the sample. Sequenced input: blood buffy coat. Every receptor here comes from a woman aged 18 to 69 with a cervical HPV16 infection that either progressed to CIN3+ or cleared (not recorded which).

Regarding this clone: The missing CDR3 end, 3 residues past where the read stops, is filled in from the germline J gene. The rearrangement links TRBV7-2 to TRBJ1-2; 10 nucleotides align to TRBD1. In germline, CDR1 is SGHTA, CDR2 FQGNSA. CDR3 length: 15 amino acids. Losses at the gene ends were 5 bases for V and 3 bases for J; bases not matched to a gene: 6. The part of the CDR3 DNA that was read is TGTGCCAGCAGCCCAGGACAGGGGGGATACTATGGC. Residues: CASSPGQGGYYG. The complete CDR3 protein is CASSPGQGGYYGYTF.

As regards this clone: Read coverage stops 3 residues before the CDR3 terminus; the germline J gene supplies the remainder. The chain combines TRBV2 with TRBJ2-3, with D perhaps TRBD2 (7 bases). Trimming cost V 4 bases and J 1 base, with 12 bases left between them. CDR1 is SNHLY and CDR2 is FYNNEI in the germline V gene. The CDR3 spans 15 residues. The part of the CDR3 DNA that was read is TGTGCCAGCAGTGGGACGGGGGGCCGCACAGATACG. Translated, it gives CASSGTGGRTDT. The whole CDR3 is CASSGTGGRTDTQYF.

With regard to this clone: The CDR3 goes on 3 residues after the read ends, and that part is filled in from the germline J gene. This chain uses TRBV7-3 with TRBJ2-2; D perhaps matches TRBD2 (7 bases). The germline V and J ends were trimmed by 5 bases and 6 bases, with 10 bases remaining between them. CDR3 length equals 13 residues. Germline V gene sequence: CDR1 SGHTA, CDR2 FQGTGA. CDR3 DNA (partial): TGTGCCAGCAGCGAGGGGGGGTCCGGGGAG. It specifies CASSEGGSGE. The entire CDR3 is CASSEGGSGELFF.

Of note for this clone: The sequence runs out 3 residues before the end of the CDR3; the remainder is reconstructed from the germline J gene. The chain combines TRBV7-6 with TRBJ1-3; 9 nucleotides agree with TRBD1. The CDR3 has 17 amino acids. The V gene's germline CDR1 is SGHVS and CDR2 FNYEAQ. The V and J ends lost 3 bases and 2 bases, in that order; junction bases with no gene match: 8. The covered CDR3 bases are TGTGCCAGCAGCTTGGGACAGGGCCTTACGGCTGGAAACACC. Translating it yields CASSLGQGLTAGNT. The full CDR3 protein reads CASSLGQGLTAGNTIYF.

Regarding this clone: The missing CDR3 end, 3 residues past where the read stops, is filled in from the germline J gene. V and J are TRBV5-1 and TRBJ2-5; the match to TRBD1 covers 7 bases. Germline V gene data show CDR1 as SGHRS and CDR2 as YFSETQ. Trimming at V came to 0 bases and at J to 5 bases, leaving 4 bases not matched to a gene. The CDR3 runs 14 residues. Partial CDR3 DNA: TGCGCCAGCAGCTTGGGCGACAGGGTCGAGACC. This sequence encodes CASSLGDRVET. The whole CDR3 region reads CASSLGDRVETQYF. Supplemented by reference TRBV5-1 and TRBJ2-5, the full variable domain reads KAGVTQTPRYLIKTRGQQVTLSCSPISGHRSVSWYQQTPGQGLQFLFEYFSETQRNKGNFPGRFSGRQFSNSRSEMNVSTLELGDSALYLCASSLGDRVETQYFGPGTRLLVL.

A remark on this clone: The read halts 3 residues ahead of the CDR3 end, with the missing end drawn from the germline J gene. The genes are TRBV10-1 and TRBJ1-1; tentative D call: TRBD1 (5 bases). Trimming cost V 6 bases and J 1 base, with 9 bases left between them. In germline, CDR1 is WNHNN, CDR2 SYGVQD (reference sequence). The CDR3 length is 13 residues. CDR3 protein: CASSLTENTEAFF. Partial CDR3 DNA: TGCGCCAGCAGCTTGACAGAGAACACTGAA.

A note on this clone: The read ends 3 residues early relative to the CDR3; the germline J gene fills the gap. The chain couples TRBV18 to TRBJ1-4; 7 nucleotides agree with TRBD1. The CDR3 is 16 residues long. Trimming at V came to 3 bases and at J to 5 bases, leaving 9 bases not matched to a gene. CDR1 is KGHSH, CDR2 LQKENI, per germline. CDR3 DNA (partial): TGTGCCAGCTCACCGCTAAACAGGGGCTTGAATGAAAAA. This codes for CASSPLNRGLNEK. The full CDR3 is CASSPLNRGLNEKLFF.

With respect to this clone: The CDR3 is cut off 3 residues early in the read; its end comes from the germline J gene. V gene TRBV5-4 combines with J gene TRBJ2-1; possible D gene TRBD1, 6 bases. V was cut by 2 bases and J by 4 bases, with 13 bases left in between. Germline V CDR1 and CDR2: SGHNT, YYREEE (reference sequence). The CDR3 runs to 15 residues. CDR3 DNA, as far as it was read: TGTGCCAGCAGCTTAGGGCCGACAGGTTACAATGAG. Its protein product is CASSLGPTGYNE. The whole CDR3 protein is CASSLGPTGYNEQFF.

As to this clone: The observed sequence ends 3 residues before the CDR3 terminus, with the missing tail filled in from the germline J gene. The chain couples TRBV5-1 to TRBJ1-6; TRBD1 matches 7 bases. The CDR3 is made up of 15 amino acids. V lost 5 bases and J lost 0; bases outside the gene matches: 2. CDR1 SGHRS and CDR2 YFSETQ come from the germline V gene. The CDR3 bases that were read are TGCGCCAGCAGTGGGGACAGCTCCTATAATTCACCC. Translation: CASSGDSSYNSP. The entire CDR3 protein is CASSGDSSYNSPLHF.

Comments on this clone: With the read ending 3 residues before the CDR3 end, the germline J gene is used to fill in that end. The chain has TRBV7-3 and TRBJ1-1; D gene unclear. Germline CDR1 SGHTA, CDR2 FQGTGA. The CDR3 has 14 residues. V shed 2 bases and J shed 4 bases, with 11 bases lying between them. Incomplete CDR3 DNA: TGTGCCAGCAGCTTAGGTGGGTCGGGCACTGAA. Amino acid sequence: CASSLGGSGTE. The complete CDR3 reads CASSLGGSGTEAFF.

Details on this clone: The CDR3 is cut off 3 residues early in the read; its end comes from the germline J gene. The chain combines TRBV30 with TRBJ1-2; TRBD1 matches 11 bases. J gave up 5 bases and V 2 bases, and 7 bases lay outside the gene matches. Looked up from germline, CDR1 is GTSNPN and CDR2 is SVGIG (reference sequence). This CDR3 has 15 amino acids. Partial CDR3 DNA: TGTGCCTGGAGTTTTACCGGGACAGGGGGTTATGGC. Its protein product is CAWSFTGTGGYG. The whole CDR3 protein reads CAWSFTGTGGYGYTF.

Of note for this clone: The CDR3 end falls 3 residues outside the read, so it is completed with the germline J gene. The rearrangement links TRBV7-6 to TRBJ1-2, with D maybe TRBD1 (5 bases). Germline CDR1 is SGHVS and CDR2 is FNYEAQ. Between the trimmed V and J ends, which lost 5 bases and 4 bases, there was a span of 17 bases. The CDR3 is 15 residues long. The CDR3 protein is CASSPLTAGVYGYTF. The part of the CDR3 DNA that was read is TGTGCCAGCAGCCCGCTGACAGCAGGTGTCTATGGC.

The sequenced part of the CDR3 DNA is TGTGCCAGCAGCTTTACAGGGGCTGAA. It specifies CASSFTGAE. Given in full, the CDR3 is CASSFTGAEAFF. The chain combines TRBV7-9 with TRBJ1-1; 7 bases map to TRBD1. The read ends 3 residues early relative to the CDR3; the germline J gene fills the gap. Germline V lookup: CDR1 SEHNR, CDR2 FQNEAQ (reference sequence). The length of the CDR3 is 12 residues. The ends lost 3 bases at V and 6 bases at J; junction bases unmatched: 1.

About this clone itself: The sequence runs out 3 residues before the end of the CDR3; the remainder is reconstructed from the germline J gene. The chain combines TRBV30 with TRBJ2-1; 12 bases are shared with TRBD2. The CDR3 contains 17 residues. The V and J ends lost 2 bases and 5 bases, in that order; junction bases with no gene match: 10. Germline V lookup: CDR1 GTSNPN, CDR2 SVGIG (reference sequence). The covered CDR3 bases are TGTGCCTGGAGTACTCCTAGCGGGGGGGCCAAGGACAATGAG. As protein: CAWSTPSGGAKDNE. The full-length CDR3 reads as CAWSTPSGGAKDNEQFF.

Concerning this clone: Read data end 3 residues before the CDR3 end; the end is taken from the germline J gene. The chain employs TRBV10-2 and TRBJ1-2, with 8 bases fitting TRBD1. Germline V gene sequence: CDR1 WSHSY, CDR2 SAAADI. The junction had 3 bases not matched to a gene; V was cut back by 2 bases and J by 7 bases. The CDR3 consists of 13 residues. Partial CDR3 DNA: TGCGCCAGCAGTGAGGGGCAGGGGGCTGGC. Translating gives CASSEGQGAG. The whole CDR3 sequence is CASSEGQGAGYTF.

The CDR3 loop is CASSLSGTGGLYEQYF. The sequenced CDR3 bases are TGTGCCAGCAGCTTGAGCGGGACAGGGGGACTTTACGAG. The rearrangement links TRBV7-8 to TRBJ2-7; 11 nucleotides align to TRBD1. The read ends 3 residues before the CDR3 terminus; that terminus is restored from the germline J gene. Germline CDR1 is SGHVS and CDR2 is FQNEAQ. The CDR3 contains 16 residues. V dropped 3 bases and J dropped 4; count of bases not matched to a gene: 8.

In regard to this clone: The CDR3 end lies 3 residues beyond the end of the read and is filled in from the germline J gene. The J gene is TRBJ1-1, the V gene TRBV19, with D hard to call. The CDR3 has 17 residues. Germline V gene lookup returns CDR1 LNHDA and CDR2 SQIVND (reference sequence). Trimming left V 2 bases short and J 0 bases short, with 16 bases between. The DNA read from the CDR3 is TGTGCCAGTAGTATACGAAGGGCCCAAGGAATGAACACTGAA. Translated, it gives CASSIRRAQGMNTE. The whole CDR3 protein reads CASSIRRAQGMNTEAFF.

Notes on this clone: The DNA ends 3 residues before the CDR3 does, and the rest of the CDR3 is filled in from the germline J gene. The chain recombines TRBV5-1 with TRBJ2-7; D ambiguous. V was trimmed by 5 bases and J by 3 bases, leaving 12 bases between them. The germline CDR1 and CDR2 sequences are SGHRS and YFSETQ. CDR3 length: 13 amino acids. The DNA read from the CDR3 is TGCGCCAGCAGGCCGGCAGGTGGCTACGAG. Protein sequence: CASRPAGGYE. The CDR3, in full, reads CASRPAGGYEQYF.

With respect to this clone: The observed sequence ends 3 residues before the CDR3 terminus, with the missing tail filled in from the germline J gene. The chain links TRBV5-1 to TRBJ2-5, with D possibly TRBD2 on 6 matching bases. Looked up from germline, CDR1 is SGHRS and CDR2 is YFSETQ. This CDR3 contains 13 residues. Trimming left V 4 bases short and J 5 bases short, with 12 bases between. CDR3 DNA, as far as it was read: TGCGCCAGCAGCCAGACTAGTTGGGAGACC. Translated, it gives CASSQTSWET. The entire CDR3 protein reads CASSQTSWETQYF.

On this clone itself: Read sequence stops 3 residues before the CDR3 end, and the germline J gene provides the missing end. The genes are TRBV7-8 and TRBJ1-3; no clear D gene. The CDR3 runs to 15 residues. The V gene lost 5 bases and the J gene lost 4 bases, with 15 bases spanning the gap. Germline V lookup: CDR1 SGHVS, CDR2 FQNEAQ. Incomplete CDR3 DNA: TGTGCCAGCAGCCCACGTCAGGCCCAGGGAAACACC. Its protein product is CASSPRQAQGNT. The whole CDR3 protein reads CASSPRQAQGNTIYF.